This T cell receptor beta chain was sequenced in a study of T cell responses to AZD1222 COVID-19 vaccine. Only in-frame clones appear in the TCRdb table, and some are missing; sequencing was by immunoSEQ multiplex PCR. The table records 150,000 to 200,000 clones, 92% of them present only once. V was pared by 0 bases and J by 2 bases, with 12 bases between. Germline V gene data show CDR1 as SGHDT and CDR2 as YYEEEE. This CDR3 contains 16 residues. This clone turned up a few times. This material consisted of peripheral blood, taken 28 days after the second AZD1222 dose. The TCR was taken from an adult who received the AZD1222 COVID-19 vaccine. This chain connects TRBV5-6 to TRBJ1-5; no reliable D call. CDR3 nucleotides: TGTGCCAGCAGCTTGGCCAATGGATGGGGCAATCAGCCCCAGCATTTT. Protein sequence: CASSLANGWGNQPQHF. Together with reference TRBV5-6 and TRBJ1-5, the CDR3 gives the full variable domain: DAGVTQSPTHLIKTRGQQVTLRCSPKSGHDTVSWYQQALGQGPQFIFQYYEEEERQRGNFPDRFSGHQFPNYSSELNVNALLLGDSALYLCASSLANGWGNQPQHFGDGTRLSIL.